This T cell receptor (beta chain) is from a study of shared clonotypes between healthy human individuals. Whole-study context: A donor's plate count was three for CD4 naive and three for CD4 memory; CD8 naive had two and CD8 memory one. Regarding the study as a whole: Richness estimates generally favored naive over memory subsets.

The authors split each subset's genomic DNA evenly across several immunoSEQ plates. Repertoires were generated with immunoSEQ multiplex PCR, while TCRdb's copy carries only in-frame clones and drops some. The sample consists of about 2 million clones, about 95% of them appearing once. A note on this clone: No antigen is known for it.

Germline CDR1 and CDR2: LGHNA and YSLEER. Trimming took 0 bases from V and 3 from J, leaving 18 bases between them. CDR3 length equals 17 residues. Naive CD8 cells were CD45RO-negative, positively selected for CCR7, excluding terminally differentiated effector memory CD45RA+ cells. Donors, without exception, were Caucasian adults residing in Nashville, Tennessee. Material for sequencing was naive CD8+ T cells sorted from blood. V is TRBV4-3 and J is TRBJ2-7; possibly TRBD2 for D (5 bases). This receptor was identified in a man younger than 30 in good health. The CDR3 nucleotides read TGCGCCAGCAGCCAAGAAGGAGGAACCGCGGCTTACTACGAGCAGTACTTC. Translated, it gives CASSQEGGTAAYYEQYF.